This TCR beta chain was identified in a study of breast tumors, draining lymph nodes, adjacent tissues. The CDR3 runs to 14 residues. Germline CDR1 SEHNR, CDR2 FQNEAQ (reference sequence). On this clonotype: Its antigen remains unknown. A read error may account for a junction end that differs from germline.

Samples came from axillary lymph nodes draining the breast cancer. Via MiXCR, TCRdb re-called the multiplex PCR reads, giving one row per CDR3 protein. The sample contains about 140,000 distinct CDR3 sequences, less than 35% of which appear only once. General study findings and limits: Tumor repertoires ranked between lymph nodes and nontumor tissue in diversity, with V and J gene preferences. Data fit most tumor T cells coming from lymph node, expanding in tumor. Tumor and nontumor repertoires were significantly more similar in luminal-like than in basal-like breast cancer.

Sequences were obtained from axillary lymph node tissue. This chain joins TRBV7-9 and TRBJ2-1; TRBD2 matches at 13 bases. The TCR originated in a female donor with breast cancer. Some clones in this sample may be carry-over from other donors' samples. Here the CDR3 reads CASSVGLAGVEQLF. CDR3 coding DNA: TGTGCCAGCAGCGTCGGACTAGCGGGGGTTGAGCAGCTCTTC.